The 18 T cell receptor beta chains given below trace back to one sample, sequenced in a study of graft-versus-host responses after intestinal transplantation. Their antigens are not known. Libraries were prepared by immunoSEQ multiplex PCR; TCRdb keeps only in-frame clonotypes and omits some of them. The sample records 99,000 or so clones, about 90% being singletons. This material consisted of unstimulated CD4+ T cells sorted from spleen or lymph node cells, taken before intestinal transplant. All receptors derive from a human donor who received an intestinal transplant.

The chain joins TRBV5-1 to TRBJ2-3; D ambiguous. V lost 0 bases and J lost 0, with 8 bases in between. CDR1 SGHRS and CDR2 YFSETQ come from the germline V gene. CDR3 size: 15 residues. The chain's CDR3 is CASSLGRSSTDTQYF. CDR3 coding DNA: TGCGCCAGCAGCTTGGGACGTTCTAGCACAGATACGCAGTATTTT.

V gene TRBV28 combines with J gene TRBJ2-3; 9 bases line up with TRBD2. After removal of 8 bases from V and 2 bases from J, the junction contained 5 bases not matched to a gene. CDR3 length: 14 amino acids. Germline CDR1 MDHEN, CDR2 SYDVKM. CDR3 DNA: TGTGCCAGCTATAGCGGGAGCTACACAGATACGCAGTATTTT. Translation gives CASYSGSYTDTQYF.

This rearrangement joins TRBV7-7 to TRBJ2-7, with 9 bases matching TRBD1. The CDR3 runs 15 residues. CDR1 and CDR2 (germline): SSHAT, FNYEAQ (reference sequence). J was trimmed by 7 bases and V by 4 bases; bases with no gene match: 11. The CDR3 DNA sequence: TGTGCCAGCAGCTCAACCGGGACAGGGTCGGAAGAGCAGTACTTC. Translation: CASSSTGTGSEEQYF. Using reference TRBV7-7 and TRBJ2-7 for the parts outside the CDR3, the full variable domain is GAGVSQSPRYKVTKRGQDVTLRCDPISSHATLYWYQQALGQGPEFLTYFNYEAQPDKSGLPSDRFSAERPEGSISTLTIQRTEQRDSAMYRCASSSTGTGSEEQYFGPGTRLTVT.

The chain joins TRBV27 to TRBJ2-7; 8 nucleotides line up with TRBD2. The V and J ends lost 0 bases and 0 bases, in that order; junction bases with no gene match: 10. CDR1 is MNHEY and CDR2 is SMNVEV in the germline V gene (reference sequence). This CDR3 has 18 amino acids. CDR3 residues: CASSLSFQTSGSSYEQYF. CDR3 nucleotides: TGTGCCAGCAGTTTATCCTTCCAAACTAGCGGTAGCTCCTACGAGCAGTACTTC.

The chain has TRBV6-5 and TRBJ2-7; D is ambiguous. This CDR3 comprises 11 residues. Germline V CDR1 and CDR2: MNHEY, SVGAGI. Between the trimmed V and J ends, which lost 5 bases and 3 bases, there was a span of 5 bases. The DNA of the CDR3 is TGTGCCAGCAGTGAACTCTACGAGCAGTACTTC. This gives the protein CASSELYEQYF.

The genes are TRBV29-1 and TRBJ2-2; TRBD2 aligns across 8 bases. From germline, CDR1 is SQVTM and CDR2 ANQGSEA. CDR3 length equals 15 residues. V was clipped by 7 bases and J by 6 bases; unmatched bases: 13. For the CDR3, the DNA is TGCAGCGGATGGATTGCGGGAGGTATGCCCGGGGAGCTGTTTTTT. It yields the protein CSGWIAGGMPGELFF.

The chain employs TRBV7-9 and TRBJ1-5; no clear D. CDR1 is SEHNR and CDR2 is FQNEAQ in the germline V gene (reference sequence). The V end lost 5 bases, the J end lost 2 bases, and 13 bases lay between the germline ends. The CDR3 totals 15 residues. Here the CDR3 DNA reads TGTGCCAGCAGCCAAGCCGGGGTTGGCAATCAGCCCCAGCATTTT. The encoded protein is CASSQAGVGNQPQHF.

J is TRBJ2-1 and V is TRBV12-5; D is ambiguous. The CDR3 is 15 amino acids. V was cut by 4 bases and J by 0 bases, with 10 bases left in between. Germline V gives CDR1 LGHNT, CDR2 FRNRAP. CDR3 region: CASGSLDHSYNEQFF. The CDR3 bases are TGTGCTAGTGGTTCCCTGGATCACTCCTACAATGAGCAGTTCTTC.

This chain links TRBV7-9 with TRBJ2-5; a possible D gene is TRBD2 (5 bases). The CDR3 consists of 15 residues. V was shortened by 1 base and J by 5 bases, with 14 bases between the two germline ends. The germline V gene has CDR1 SEHNR and CDR2 FQNEAQ (reference sequence). As DNA, the CDR3 is TGTGCCAGCAGCTTAGGAGGGTTTACGTTTGAGACCCAGTACTTC. This translates into CASSLGGFTFETQYF. Full variable domain (outside the CDR3, taken from reference TRBV7-9 and TRBJ2-5): DTGVSQNPRHKITKRGQNVTFRCDPISEHNRLYWYRQTLGQGPEFLTYFQNEAQLEKSRLLSDRFSAERPKGSFSTLEIQRTEQGDSAMYLCASSLGGFTFETQYFGPGTRLLVL.

This clone was observed a single time. The J gene is TRBJ2-3, the V gene TRBV10-3; TRBD1 is a possible D gene (6 bases). V lost 2 bases and J lost 2, with 11 bases in between. The V gene's germline CDR1 is ENHRY and CDR2 SYGVKD. This CDR3 is 15 amino acids long. CDR3 sequence reads: CAISERGSHTDTQYF. The CDR3 coding sequence is TGTGCCATCAGTGAGAGGGGGTCCCACACAGATACGCAGTATTTT.

This clone showed up just a few times. This rearrangement joins TRBV14 to TRBJ2-4; 9 positions agree with TRBD2. The V segment lost 1 base and the J segment 7 bases; nucleotides outside the gene matches: 5. CDR3 length: 15 amino acids. Looked up from germline, CDR1 is SGHDN and CDR2 is FVKESK. The CDR3 loop reads CASSQVAGVINIQYF. The DNA of the CDR3 is TGTGCCAGCAGCCAAGTAGCGGGAGTGATTAACATTCAGTACTTC.

The sample holds one count of this clone. The rearrangement joins TRBV4-1 to TRBJ2-1, with D perhaps TRBD2 (6 bases). CDR1 is MGHRA, CDR2 YSYEKL, per germline. The ends were cut back, 0 bases at V and 4 bases at J, with 10 bases in the middle. This CDR3 is 15 amino acids long. The CDR3 DNA follows: TGCGCCAGCAGCCAAGAGGGACTCTTTTACAATGAGCAGTTCTTC. Its protein is CASSQEGLFYNEQFF.

The chain joins TRBV11-2 to TRBJ2-3, with D possibly TRBD2 on 6 matching bases. The CDR3 has 17 residues. The ends were cut back, 3 bases at V and 2 bases at J, with 18 bases in the middle. From germline, CDR1 is SGHAT and CDR2 FQNNGV. The CDR3 DNA sequence: TGTGCCAGCAGCTTCCCCCCGGGGGTGGCACACACAGATACGCAGTATTTT. Translated, it gives CASSFPPGVAHTDTQYF.

V usage is TRBV28 and J usage is TRBJ1-1; TRBD1 matches 7 bases. CDR3 length: 15 residues. J gave up 9 bases and V 5 bases, and 15 bases lay outside the gene matches. Looked up from germline, CDR1 is MDHEN and CDR2 is SYDVKM. Written as DNA, the CDR3 is TGTGCCAGCAGTCCTTATAAGCCCGAACAGGGGCAAGCTTTCTTT. This codes for CASSPYKPEQGQAFF.

The rearrangement uses TRBV25-1 and TRBJ2-1, with 10 bases fitting TRBD2. Looked up from germline, CDR1 is MGHDK and CDR2 is SYGVNS. Losses at the gene ends were 5 bases for V and 6 bases for J; bases not matched to a gene: 10. This CDR3 is 16 amino acids long. CDR3 sequence: CASSSTSGKGLNEQFF. In nucleotides, the CDR3 is TGTGCCAGCAGTTCCACTAGCGGGAAAGGGCTCAATGAGCAGTTCTTC.

The J gene is TRBJ2-1, the V gene TRBV28, with TRBD2 identical over 12 bases. Germline V gene data show CDR1 as MDHEN and CDR2 as SYDVKM. V gave up 5 bases and J gave up 7 bases; unmatched junction bases: 9. The CDR3 is 16 amino acids. For the CDR3, the DNA is TGTGCCAGCAGTCTAACTCTAGCGGGAGGGCCAAATGAGCAGTTCTTC. Its translation: CASSLTLAGGPNEQFF.

CDR3 nucleotides: TGTGCCAGCAGCTTGACAGGGATACGGGATAATGAGCAGTTCTTC. The encoded protein is CASSLTGIRDNEQFF. The chain uses TRBV6-5 and TRBJ2-1; TRBD1 matches 7 bases. The CDR3 covers 15 residues. The J segment lost 7 bases and the V segment lost 6 bases, leaving 12 bases of the junction unmatched. Germline CDR1 is MNHEY and CDR2 is SVGAGI.

This chain joins TRBV14 and TRBJ2-7, with D maybe TRBD1 (6 bases). Deletions cut 4 bases from V and 7 bases from J, with 20 bases between. Germline CDR1 is SGHDN and CDR2 is FVKESK. This CDR3 comprises 15 residues. This CDR3 is CASSLSHQGTGEQYF. CDR3 nucleotide sequence: TGTGCCAGCAGCCTTTCGCATCAGGGGACGGGGGAGCAGTACTTC.